The sequence of this T cell receptor beta chain was determined in a study of T-cell memory formation after mild COVID-19. Study context: The study found TCR clusters largely donor specific. Study-wide points: Researchers found some responding clones in pre-infection memory, a sign that cross-reactive memory joined. Of the contracting clones, CD4+ ones lay mainly in CM and EM, and CD8+ ones in EMRA.

The V gene's germline CDR1 is KGHDR and CDR2 SFDVKD. Deletions cut 6 bases from V and 1 base from J, with 9 bases between. The CDR3 consists of 13 residues. 5'RACE with constant-segment primers built TCRalpha and TCRbeta cDNA libraries with UMIs. Via MiXCR, TCRdb re-called the 5' RACE reads, giving one row per CDR3 protein. The sample records approximately 150,000 distinct CDR3 sequences, around 21% being singletons. About this clonotype: Its specificity is not known.

This receptor was obtained from an adult woman who had mild COVID-19 (a few samples of this study predate the infection). Cell type and time point are not known. What was sequenced was PBMCs or a T cell subset sorted from them (not recorded which). The gene calls are TRBV24-1 and TRBJ2-7, with D possibly TRBD1 on 6 matching bases. DNA of the CDR3: TGTGCCACCAGTCGAGGACAGTCCTACGAGCAGTACTTC. Translated, it gives CATSRGQSYEQYF.